The rows below give T cell receptor beta chains drawn from one sample of a study of chemoradiotherapy in HPV16-positive cancers. The protocol was immunoSEQ multiplex PCR, while the TCRdb copy is restricted to in-frame clones and leaves out a portion. The data hold about 10,000 clones, with more than 75% observed a single time. The sample consisted of blood, taken from a patient who underwent chemoradiotherapy. These receptor sequences come from a human donor with HPV-associated anogenital cancer. Each CDR3 is given with its conserved first and last residue. Fields, in order: D gene, J gene, V gene, clone size, CDR3 protein, CDR3 DNA. The D gene is left open where the match is weak. Size tells how often a clone was seen (once, few, many) or the class of an expanded clone, and some rows leave it out.

D gene: TRBD2
J gene: TRBJ2-3
V gene: TRBV5-1
clone size: NA
CDR3 protein: CASSRRGGTDTQYF
CDR3 DNA: TGCGCCAGCAGCAGGCGGGGGGGCACAGATACGCAGTATTTT

D gene: TRBD2
J gene: TRBJ2-7
V gene: TRBV11-2
clone size: NA
CDR3 protein: CASSYPRGSGSYEQYF
CDR3 DNA: TGTGCCAGCAGCTACCCCCGGGGTAGCGGGTCCTACGAGCAGTACTTC

D gene: NA
J gene: TRBJ1-2
V gene: TRBV14
clone size: NA
CDR3 protein: CASSQWQVYGYTF
CDR3 DNA: TGTGCCAGCAGCCAGTGGCAGGTCTATGGCTACACCTTC

D gene: TRBD1
J gene: TRBJ1-1
V gene: TRBV4-3
clone size: NA
CDR3 protein: CASGFDRGNTEAFF
CDR3 DNA: TGCGCCAGCGGATTCGACAGGGGGAACACTGAAGCTTTCTTT

D gene: TRBD2
J gene: TRBJ2-1
V gene: TRBV4-1
clone size: NA
CDR3 protein: CASSQGRLAGGPRSYNEQFF
CDR3 DNA: TGCGCCAGCAGCCAAGGGCGGCTAGCGGGGGGCCCAAGATCCTACAATGAGCAGTTCTTC

D gene: TRBD1
J gene: TRBJ1-5
V gene: TRBV4-1
clone size: few
CDR3 protein: CASSQDRQGDQPQHF
CDR3 DNA: TGCGCCAGCAGCCAAGATCGGCAGGGGGACCAGCCCCAGCATTTT

D gene: NA
J gene: TRBJ1-6
V gene: TRBV7-9
clone size: NA
CDR3 protein: CASSLGGSYNSPLHF
CDR3 DNA: TGTGCCAGCAGCTTAGGGGGCTCCTATAATTCACCCCTCCACTTT

D gene: TRBD1
J gene: TRBJ1-2
V gene: TRBV29-1
clone size: NA
CDR3 protein: CSARRDRASGYTF
CDR3 DNA: TGCAGCGCCCGCCGGGACAGGGCGTCCGGCTACACCTTC

D gene: NA
J gene: TRBJ1-2
V gene: TRBV10-3
clone size: NA
CDR3 protein: CAISDLLEGYGYTF
CDR3 DNA: TGTGCCATCAGTGACCTGTTGGAGGGCTATGGCTACACCTTC

D gene: NA
J gene: TRBJ1-2
V gene: TRBV5-1
clone size: NA
CDR3 protein: CASGGSRGYTF
CDR3 DNA: TGCGCCAGCGGCGGCTCAAGGGGCTACACCTTC

D gene: NA
J gene: TRBJ2-1
V gene: TRBV7-9
clone size: few
CDR3 protein: CASSGGYEQFF
CDR3 DNA: TGTGCCAGCAGCGGGGGATATGAGCAGTTCTTC

D gene: TRBD2
J gene: TRBJ2-3
V gene: TRBV11-2
clone size: once
CDR3 protein: CASSFKLAGGRGTDTQYF
CDR3 DNA: TGTGCCAGCAGCTTCAAGCTAGCGGGGGGGCGGGGCACAGATACGCAGTATTTT

D gene: NA
J gene: TRBJ2-1
V gene: TRBV7-3
clone size: NA
CDR3 protein: CASSLMGDWYNEQFF
CDR3 DNA: TGTGCCAGCAGCTTAATGGGGGACTGGTACAATGAGCAGTTCTTC

D gene: NA
J gene: TRBJ2-7
V gene: TRBV5-1
clone size: NA
CDR3 protein: CASSPNTQGPGIPSSYEQYF
CDR3 DNA: TGCGCCAGCAGCCCAAACACGCAGGGGCCCGGGATCCCTAGCTCCTACGAGCAGTACTTC

D gene: TRBD1
J gene: TRBJ2-7
V gene: TRBV7-2
clone size: NA
CDR3 protein: CASSISGTGAHEQYF
CDR3 DNA: TGTGCCAGCAGTATCTCCGGGACAGGGGCCCACGAGCAGTACTTC

D gene: TRBD2
J gene: TRBJ2-2
V gene: TRBV2
clone size: NA
CDR3 protein: CASSLAGGPSGELFF
CDR3 DNA: TGTGCCAGCAGTCTAGCGGGGGGGCCTTCCGGGGAGCTGTTTTTT

D gene: NA
J gene: TRBJ2-7
V gene: TRBV9
clone size: NA
CDR3 protein: CASSVDWGSYEQYF
CDR3 DNA: TGTGCCAGCAGCGTCGACTGGGGGTCCTACGAGCAGTACTTC

D gene: TRBD1
J gene: TRBJ1-6
V gene: TRBV7-8
clone size: NA
CDR3 protein: CASSLVTGGESPLHF
CDR3 DNA: TGTGCCAGCAGCTTAGTGACAGGGGGCGAATCACCCCTCCACTTT

D gene: NA
J gene: TRBJ1-1
V gene: TRBV7-8
clone size: NA
CDR3 protein: CASSLKRANTEAFF
CDR3 DNA: TGTGCCAGCAGCTTAAAAAGGGCGAACACTGAAGCTTTCTTT

D gene: TRBD1
J gene: TRBJ2-5
V gene: TRBV5-1
clone size: NA
CDR3 protein: CASSLGIGTVQETQYF
CDR3 DNA: TGCGCCAGCAGCTTGGGAATTGGGACAGTCCAAGAGACCCAGTACTTC

D gene: NA
J gene: TRBJ1-1
V gene: TRBV9
clone size: once
CDR3 protein: CASSAGGENTEAFF
CDR3 DNA: TGTGCCAGCAGCGCGGGGGGAGAGAACACTGAAGCTTTCTTT

D gene: NA
J gene: TRBJ1-5
V gene: TRBV7-8
clone size: few
CDR3 protein: CASSLGRGALNQPQHF
CDR3 DNA: TGTGCCAGCAGCTTAGGCCGGGGGGCCCTCAATCAGCCCCAGCATTTT

D gene: NA
J gene: TRBJ2-3
V gene: TRBV4-1
clone size: NA
CDR3 protein: CASSQVAGFADTQYF
CDR3 DNA: TGCGCCAGCAGCCAAGTGGCAGGGTTTGCAGATACGCAGTATTTT

D gene: TRBD1
J gene: TRBJ2-7
V gene: TRBV19
clone size: few
CDR3 protein: CASSTHQQGSEQYF
CDR3 DNA: TGTGCCAGTAGTACTCACCAACAGGGGAGCGAGCAGTACTTC

D gene: NA
J gene: TRBJ2-7
V gene: TRBV7-2
clone size: NA
CDR3 protein: CASSLTLRAEQYF
CDR3 DNA: TGTGCCAGCAGCTTAACATTGAGGGCGGAGCAGTACTTC

D gene: NA
J gene: TRBJ1-1
V gene: TRBV6-5
clone size: few
CDR3 protein: CASSYRGGDTEAFF
CDR3 DNA: TGTGCCAGCAGTTACCGGGGAGGAGACACTGAAGCTTTCTTT

D gene: NA
J gene: TRBJ1-1
V gene: TRBV7-3
clone size: NA
CDR3 protein: CASSLRIEAFF
CDR3 DNA: TGTGCCAGCAGCCTCCGAATTGAGGCTTTCTTT

D gene: NA
J gene: TRBJ2-3
V gene: TRBV20-1
clone size: NA
CDR3 protein: CSATKADTQYF
CDR3 DNA: TGCAGTGCTACTAAGGCAGATACGCAGTATTTT

D gene: NA
J gene: TRBJ2-7
V gene: TRBV4-1
clone size: once
CDR3 protein: CASSQEGARGSYEQYF
CDR3 DNA: TGCGCCAGCAGCCAAGAAGGGGCGCGGGGCTCCTACGAGCAGTACTTC

D gene: NA
J gene: TRBJ2-1
V gene: TRBV18
clone size: NA
CDR3 protein: CASSLTWGNEQFF
CDR3 DNA: TGTGCCAGCTCCCTCACGTGGGGAAATGAGCAGTTCTTC

D gene: TRBD1
J gene: TRBJ2-5
V gene: TRBV18
clone size: NA
CDR3 protein: CASSSQQGKETQYF
CDR3 DNA: TGTGCCAGCTCGTCTCAACAGGGGAAAGAGACCCAGTACTTC

D gene: NA
J gene: TRBJ1-1
V gene: TRBV6-6
clone size: NA
CDR3 protein: CATKTGQTNTEAFF
CDR3 DNA: TGTGCCACGAAGACTGGACAGACGAACACTGAAGCTTTCTTT

D gene: NA
J gene: TRBJ1-5
V gene: TRBV19
clone size: NA
CDR3 protein: CASSMDGGSNQPQHF
CDR3 DNA: TGTGCCAGTAGTATGGACGGGGGCAGCAATCAGCCCCAGCATTTT

D gene: NA
J gene: TRBJ2-7
V gene: TRBV19
clone size: NA
CDR3 protein: CASSPGNYEQYF
CDR3 DNA: TGTGCCAGTAGCCCGGGAAACTACGAGCAGTACTTC

D gene: NA
J gene: TRBJ1-4
V gene: TRBV5-1
clone size: NA
CDR3 protein: CASSLVGRADEKLFF
CDR3 DNA: TGCGCCAGCAGCTTGGTCGGTCGGGCGGATGAAAAACTGTTTTTT

D gene: NA
J gene: TRBJ2-7
V gene: TRBV27
clone size: NA
CDR3 protein: CASSWALGGGGTYEQYF
CDR3 DNA: TGTGCCAGCAGTTGGGCATTGGGGGGCGGGGGAACCTACGAGCAGTACTTC

D gene: TRBD1
J gene: TRBJ2-7
V gene: TRBV5-1
clone size: few
CDR3 protein: CASRYGTGVGSSYEQYF
CDR3 DNA: TGCGCCAGCAGATACGGGACAGGGGTTGGGAGCTCCTACGAGCAGTACTTC

D gene: NA
J gene: TRBJ1-5
V gene: TRBV28
clone size: NA
CDR3 protein: CASSLARGLNQPQHF
CDR3 DNA: TGTGCCAGCAGTTTGGCTCGAGGGTTAAATCAGCCCCAGCATTTT

D gene: NA
J gene: TRBJ2-2
V gene: TRBV5-4
clone size: NA
CDR3 protein: CASSFRGGSRTGELFF
CDR3 DNA: TGTGCCAGCAGCTTTCGGGGTGGGTCGAGGACCGGGGAGCTGTTTTTT

D gene: TRBD1
J gene: TRBJ2-7
V gene: TRBV25-1
clone size: NA
CDR3 protein: CASSKDRGSYEQYF
CDR3 DNA: TGTGCCAGCAGTAAGGACAGGGGTTCCTACGAGCAGTACTTC

D gene: TRBD2
J gene: TRBJ2-7
V gene: TRBV5-1
clone size: NA
CDR3 protein: CASTPGLAAYEQYF
CDR3 DNA: TGCGCCAGCACCCCGGGACTAGCGGCTTACGAGCAGTACTTC

D gene: NA
J gene: TRBJ2-7
V gene: TRBV7-2
clone size: NA
CDR3 protein: CASGGVHSYEQYF
CDR3 DNA: TGTGCCAGCGGCGGGGTCCACTCCTACGAGCAGTACTTC

D gene: TRBD1
J gene: TRBJ2-7
V gene: TRBV6-6
clone size: NA
CDR3 protein: CASSFTGDEQYF
CDR3 DNA: TGTGCCAGCAGTTTCACAGGGGACGAGCAGTACTTC

D gene: TRBD1
J gene: TRBJ2-6
V gene: TRBV2
clone size: NA
CDR3 protein: CASTGTGRRASGANVLTF
CDR3 DNA: TGTGCCAGCACCGGGACAGGGAGACGAGCCTCTGGGGCCAACGTCCTGACTTTC

D gene: NA
J gene: TRBJ1-2
V gene: TRBV5-4
clone size: NA
CDR3 protein: CASGLEPAANYGYTF
CDR3 DNA: TGTGCCAGCGGCTTGGAGCCCGCAGCTAACTATGGCTACACCTTC

D gene: NA
J gene: TRBJ1-5
V gene: TRBV25-1
clone size: NA
CDR3 protein: CASSEMGNQPQHF
CDR3 DNA: TGTGCCAGCAGTGAAATGGGGAATCAGCCCCAGCATTTT

D gene: TRBD1
J gene: TRBJ1-5
V gene: TRBV29-1
clone size: once
CDR3 protein: CSVSGQRSNQPQHF
CDR3 DNA: TGCAGCGTTTCGGGACAGCGAAGCAATCAGCCCCAGCATTTT

D gene: NA
J gene: TRBJ2-1
V gene: TRBV7-2
clone size: NA
CDR3 protein: CASSLVRGGLDEQFF
CDR3 DNA: TGTGCCAGCAGCTTAGTGAGGGGGGGCCTCGATGAGCAGTTCTTC